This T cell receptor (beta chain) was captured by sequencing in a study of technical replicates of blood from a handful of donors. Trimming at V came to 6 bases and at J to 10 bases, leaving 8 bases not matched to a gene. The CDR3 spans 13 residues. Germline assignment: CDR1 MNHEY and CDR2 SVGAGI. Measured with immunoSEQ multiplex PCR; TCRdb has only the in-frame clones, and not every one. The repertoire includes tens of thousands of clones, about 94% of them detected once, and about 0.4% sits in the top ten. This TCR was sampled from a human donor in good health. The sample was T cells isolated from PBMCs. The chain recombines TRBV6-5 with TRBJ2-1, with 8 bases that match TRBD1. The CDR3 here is CASRPQGAGEQFF. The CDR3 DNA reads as TGTGCCAGCAGACCTCAGGGGGCTGGAGAGCAGTTCTTC.